These 2 T cell receptor beta chains originate from one sample sequenced in a study of ipilimumab plus nivolumab after autologous stem cell transplantation. Method: immunoSEQ multiplex PCR; TCRdb's copy keeps in-frame clones and lacks some. The sample consists of about 2,400 clones, about 92% of them appearing once. The sequencing here drew on PBMCs, taken in a trial of ipilimumab plus nivolumab as post-transplant consolidation. The receptor source for this set is a male donor with primary mediastinal lymphoma.

This chain uses TRBV6-5 with TRBJ2-7; 8 bases are shared with TRBD2. V was clipped by 10 bases and J by 4 bases; unmatched bases: 12. CDR1 is MNHEY, CDR2 SVGAGI, per germline. This CDR3 has 14 residues. DNA for the CDR3: TGTGCCACCATGAGGGGCGGGAGGTCGTACGAGCAGTACTTC. The encoded protein is CATMRGGRSYEQYF.

The chain joins TRBV4-1 to TRBJ1-6; no clear D. The V gene's germline CDR1 is MGHRA and CDR2 YSYEKL. This CDR3 is built from 14 residues. V lost 1 base and J 7 bases, leaving 8 bases between the germline ends. CDR3 bases: TGCGCCAGCAGCCAAGGTTTGGGGAATTCACCCCTCCACTTT. Its translation is CASSQGLGNSPLHF.